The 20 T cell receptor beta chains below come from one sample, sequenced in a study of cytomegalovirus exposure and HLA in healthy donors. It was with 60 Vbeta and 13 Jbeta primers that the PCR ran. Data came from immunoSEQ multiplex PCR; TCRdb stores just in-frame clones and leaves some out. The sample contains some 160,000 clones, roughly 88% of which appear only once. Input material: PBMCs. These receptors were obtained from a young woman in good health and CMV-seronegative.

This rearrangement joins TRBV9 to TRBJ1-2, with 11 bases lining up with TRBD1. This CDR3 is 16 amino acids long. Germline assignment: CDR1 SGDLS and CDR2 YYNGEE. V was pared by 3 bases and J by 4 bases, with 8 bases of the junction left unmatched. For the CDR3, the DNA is TGTGCCAGCAGCGCAGGGACAGGGGGATTTGGCTATGGCTACACCTTC. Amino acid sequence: CASSAGTGGFGYGYTF.

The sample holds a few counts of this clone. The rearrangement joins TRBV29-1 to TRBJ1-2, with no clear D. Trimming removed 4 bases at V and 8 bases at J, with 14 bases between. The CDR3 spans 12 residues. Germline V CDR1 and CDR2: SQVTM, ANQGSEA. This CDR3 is CSVANLREGYTF. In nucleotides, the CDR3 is TGCAGCGTTGCCAATTTGAGGGAGGGCTACACCTTC.

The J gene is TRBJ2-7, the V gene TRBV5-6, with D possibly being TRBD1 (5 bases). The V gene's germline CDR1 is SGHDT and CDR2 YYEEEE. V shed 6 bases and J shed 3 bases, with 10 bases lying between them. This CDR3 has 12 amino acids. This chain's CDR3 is CASNRQLYEQYF. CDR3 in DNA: TGTGCCAGCAACCGACAGCTCTACGAGCAGTACTTC. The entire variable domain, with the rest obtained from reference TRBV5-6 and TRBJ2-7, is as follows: DAGVTQSPTHLIKTRGQQVTLRCSPKSGHDTVSWYQQALGQGPQFIFQYYEEEERQRGNFPDRFSGHQFPNYSSELNVNALLLGDSALYLCASNRQLYEQYFGPGTRLTVT.

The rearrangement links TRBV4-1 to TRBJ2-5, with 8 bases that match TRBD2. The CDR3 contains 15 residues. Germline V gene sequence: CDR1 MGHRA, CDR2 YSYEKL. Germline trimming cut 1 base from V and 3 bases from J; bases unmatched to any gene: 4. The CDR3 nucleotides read TGCGCCAGCAGCCAAGTGCGGGGGGTAAAAGAGACCCAGTACTTC. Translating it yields CASSQVRGVKETQYF.

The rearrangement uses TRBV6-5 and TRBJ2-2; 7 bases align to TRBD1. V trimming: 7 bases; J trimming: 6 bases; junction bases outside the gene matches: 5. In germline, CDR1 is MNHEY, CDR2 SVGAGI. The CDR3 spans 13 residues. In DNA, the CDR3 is TGTGCCAGCAACGTTCAGGGGGCCGGGGAGCTGTTTTTT. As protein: CASNVQGAGELFF.

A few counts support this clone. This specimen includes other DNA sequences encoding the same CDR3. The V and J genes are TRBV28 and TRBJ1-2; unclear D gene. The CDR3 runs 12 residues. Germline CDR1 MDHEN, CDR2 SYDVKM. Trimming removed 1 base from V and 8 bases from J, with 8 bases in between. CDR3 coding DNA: TGTGCCAGCAGTTTATACCGAGGCGGCTACACCTTC. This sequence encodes CASSLYRGGYTF.

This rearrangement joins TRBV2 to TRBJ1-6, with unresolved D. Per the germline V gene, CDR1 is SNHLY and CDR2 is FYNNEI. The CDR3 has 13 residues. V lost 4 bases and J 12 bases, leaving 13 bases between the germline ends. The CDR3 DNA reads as TGTGCCAGCAGTGGCTCGACGTCTAGACCCCTCCACTTT. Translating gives CASSGSTSRPLHF.

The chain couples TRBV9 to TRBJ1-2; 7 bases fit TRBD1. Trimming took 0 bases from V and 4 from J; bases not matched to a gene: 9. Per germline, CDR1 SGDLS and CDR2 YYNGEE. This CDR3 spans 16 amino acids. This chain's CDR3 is CASSVEGRTGSYGYTF. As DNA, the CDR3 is TGTGCCAGCAGCGTAGAAGGCAGGACAGGATCCTATGGCTACACCTTC.

CDR3: CAWGQDSNQPQHF. In DNA form, the CDR3 reads TGTGCCTGGGGACAGGATAGCAATCAGCCCCAGCATTTT. This rearrangement joins TRBV30 to TRBJ1-5, with 7 nucleotides matching TRBD1. The junction had 1 base not matched to a gene; V was cut back by 5 bases and J by 0 bases. Germline V gene sequence: CDR1 GTSNPN, CDR2 SVGIG (reference sequence). CDR3 length: 13 residues.

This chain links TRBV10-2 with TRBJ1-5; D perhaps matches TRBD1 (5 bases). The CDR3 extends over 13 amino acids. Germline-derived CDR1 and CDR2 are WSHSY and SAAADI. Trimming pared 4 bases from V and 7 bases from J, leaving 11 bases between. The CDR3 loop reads CASSGIQDQPQHF. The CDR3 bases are TGCGCCAGCAGTGGGATACAGGACCAGCCCCAGCATTTT.

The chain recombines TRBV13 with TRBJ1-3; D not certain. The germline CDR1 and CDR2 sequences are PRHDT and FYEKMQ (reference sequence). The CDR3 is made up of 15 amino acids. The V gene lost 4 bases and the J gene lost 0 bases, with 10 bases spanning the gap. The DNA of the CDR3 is TGTGCCAGCAGCTCCCCGAGGGCCTCTGGAAACACCATATATTTT. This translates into CASSSPRASGNTIYF.

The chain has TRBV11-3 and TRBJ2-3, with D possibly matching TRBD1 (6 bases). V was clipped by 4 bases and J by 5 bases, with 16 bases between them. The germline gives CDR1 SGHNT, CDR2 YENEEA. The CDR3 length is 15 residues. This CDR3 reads CASSSGTSPLDTQYF. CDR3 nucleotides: TGTGCCAGCAGCTCCGGGACATCTCCGCTAGATACGCAGTATTTT. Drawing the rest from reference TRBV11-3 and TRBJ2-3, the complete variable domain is EAGVVQSPRYKIIEKKQPVAFWCNPISGHNTLYWYLQNLGQGPELLIRYENEEAVDDSQLPKDRFSAERLKGVDSTLKIQPAELGDSAVYLCASSSGTSPLDTQYFGPGTRLTVL.

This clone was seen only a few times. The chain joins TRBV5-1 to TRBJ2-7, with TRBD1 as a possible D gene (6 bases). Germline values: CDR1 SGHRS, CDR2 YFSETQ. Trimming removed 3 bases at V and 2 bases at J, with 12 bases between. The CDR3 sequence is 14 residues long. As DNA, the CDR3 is TGCGCCAGCAGCTGGTCAGGGACAACCTACGAGCAGTACTTC. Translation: CASSWSGTTYEQYF.

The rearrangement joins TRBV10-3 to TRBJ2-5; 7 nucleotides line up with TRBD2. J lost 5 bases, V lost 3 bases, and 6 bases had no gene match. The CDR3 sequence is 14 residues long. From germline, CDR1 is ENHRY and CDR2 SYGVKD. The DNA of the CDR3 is TGTGCCATCAGTGAAAGGCTAGCGGCGGAGACCCAGTACTTC. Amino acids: CAISERLAAETQYF.

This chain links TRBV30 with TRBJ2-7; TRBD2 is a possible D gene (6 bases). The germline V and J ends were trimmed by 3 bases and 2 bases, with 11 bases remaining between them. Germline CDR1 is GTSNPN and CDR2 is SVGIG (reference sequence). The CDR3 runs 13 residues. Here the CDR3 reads CAWRGGTTYEQYF. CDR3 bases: TGTGCCTGGAGGGGGGGTACTACCTACGAGCAGTACTTC.

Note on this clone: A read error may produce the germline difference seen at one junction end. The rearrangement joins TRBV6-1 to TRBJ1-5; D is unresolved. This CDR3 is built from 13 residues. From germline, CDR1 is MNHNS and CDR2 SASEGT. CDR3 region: CASSEARETSPDF. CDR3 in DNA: TGTGCCAGCAGTGAAGCCCGTGAAACTTCTCCCGATTTT.

For the CDR3, the DNA is TGTGCCAGCAGTCCATCAGGGGCGAACCCGAATTCACCCCTCCACTTT. Translated: CASSPSGANPNSPLHF. The rearrangement links TRBV6-4 to TRBJ1-6, with a weak D call TRBD1 (6 bases). This CDR3 has 16 residues. The V end was cut by 5 bases, the J end by 7 bases, with 18 bases between. Per the germline V gene, CDR1 is MRHNA and CDR2 is SNTAGT.

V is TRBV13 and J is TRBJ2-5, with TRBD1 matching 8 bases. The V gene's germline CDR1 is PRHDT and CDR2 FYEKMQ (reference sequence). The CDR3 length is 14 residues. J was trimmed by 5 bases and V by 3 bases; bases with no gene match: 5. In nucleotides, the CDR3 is TGTGCCAGCAGCTTCACGACAGGGGCCGAGACCCAGTACTTC. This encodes CASSFTTGAETQYF.

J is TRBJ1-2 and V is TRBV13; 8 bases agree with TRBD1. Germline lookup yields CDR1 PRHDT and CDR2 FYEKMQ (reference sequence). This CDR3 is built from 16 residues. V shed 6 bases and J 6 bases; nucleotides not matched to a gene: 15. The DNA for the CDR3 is TGTGCCAGCAGGTCTACTCGGACAGGGCGGCGCGATGGCTACACCTTC. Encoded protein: CASRSTRTGRRDGYTF.

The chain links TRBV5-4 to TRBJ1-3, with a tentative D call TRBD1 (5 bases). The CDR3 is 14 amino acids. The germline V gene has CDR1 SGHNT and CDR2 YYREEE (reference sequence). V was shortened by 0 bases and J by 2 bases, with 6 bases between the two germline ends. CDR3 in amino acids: CASSLGGAGNTIYF. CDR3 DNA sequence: TGTGCCAGCAGCTTGGGGGGCGCTGGAAACACCATATATTTT.